These 8 T cell receptor beta chains came from one sample sequenced in a study of cytomegalovirus exposure and HLA in healthy donors. Using immunoSEQ multiplex PCR, the repertoire was profiled, and TCRdb retains in-frame clones only, with some absent. The table includes about 130,000 clones, approximately 95% detected once. Sequences were obtained from PBMCs. Receptors originate from a man younger than 35 in good health and CMV-seronegative.

V gene TRBV19 combines with J gene TRBJ2-7, with 9 bases identical to TRBD2. Germline trimming cut 5 bases from V and 1 base from J; bases unmatched to any gene: 6. The length of the CDR3 is 15 residues. CDR1 is LNHDA, CDR2 SQIVND, per germline (reference sequence). CDR3 DNA: TGTGCCAGTAGTTGGCTAGCGGGACCATCCTACGAGCAGTACTTC. It specifies CASSWLAGPSYEQYF.

The rearrangement joins TRBV6-1 to TRBJ2-7; the D gene is possibly TRBD1 (5 bases). Germline V lookup: CDR1 MNHNS, CDR2 SASEGT. V lost 6 bases and J 2 bases, leaving 11 bases between the germline ends. This CDR3 is 13 amino acids long. The CDR3 is CASRTASAYEQYF. The CDR3 DNA reads as TGTGCCAGCAGGACAGCGTCGGCCTACGAGCAGTACTTC.

The J gene is TRBJ1-4, the V gene TRBV7-9; 10 bases are shared with TRBD1. The CDR3 totals 15 residues. Looked up from germline, CDR1 is SEHNR and CDR2 is FQNEAQ (reference sequence). The trim removed 5 bases at V and 10 bases at J, leaving 10 bases unmatched. The CDR3 DNA follows: TGTGCCAGCAGCCCACTGGGGACAGGGGAATTAAAACTGTTTTTT. Translation gives CASSPLGTGELKLFF.

This rearrangement joins TRBV27 to TRBJ2-1; 8 nucleotides match TRBD1. CDR1 is MNHEY and CDR2 is SMNVEV in the germline V gene (reference sequence). The V segment lost 1 base and the J segment 5 bases; nucleotides outside the gene matches: 13. The CDR3 is 18 residues long. CDR3 loop: CASSLFPRAGQANNEQFF. The CDR3 nucleotides read TGTGCCAGCAGTTTATTCCCCCGCGCGGGACAGGCCAACAATGAGCAGTTCTTC.

CDR3 residues: CASSSGTEAFF. In DNA form, the CDR3 reads TGTGCCAGCAGCTCCGGCACTGAAGCTTTCTTT. The V call is TRBV7-9, the J call TRBJ1-1; the D is unclear. Germline V CDR1 and CDR2: SEHNR, FQNEAQ (reference sequence). The CDR3 consists of 11 residues. Trimming removed 4 bases from V and 4 bases from J, with 4 bases in between.

The rearrangement joins TRBV30 to TRBJ1-1; D call uncertain. The CDR3 extends over 14 amino acids. The ends were cut back, 2 bases at V and 1 base at J, with 11 bases in the middle. Germline CDR1 GTSNPN, CDR2 SVGIG (reference sequence). The CDR3, as DNA: TGTGCCTGGAGTCCGGGGATCGGGAACACTGAAGCTTTCTTT. It specifies CAWSPGIGNTEAFF.

In the case of this clone: The junction shows a germline mismatch at one end, possibly a read error. The genes are TRBV23-1 and TRBJ2-3; no firm D call. TRBV23-1 is treated as an ORF (open reading frame) with a function not yet certain. This CDR3 has 13 amino acids. This CDR3 reads CASTQQSTDTQYF. The CDR3 region has the DNA TGCGCCAGCACTCAACAGAGCACAGATACGCAGTATTTT.

The gene calls are TRBV9 and TRBJ2-1, with a weak D call TRBD2 (6 bases). Trimming left V 4 bases short and J 2 bases short, with 13 bases between. The germline CDR1 and CDR2 sequences are SGDLS and YYNGEE. The CDR3 length is 15 residues. The CDR3 region has the DNA TGTGCCAGCAGCCAGGGAGGCTCCACCTACAATGAGCAGTTCTTC. This codes for CASSQGGSTYNEQFF. Variable domain in full (rest from reference TRBV9 and TRBJ2-1): DSGVTQTPKHLITATGQRVTLRCSPRSGDLSVYWYQQSLDQGLQFLIQYYNGEERAKGNILERFSAQQFPDLHSELNLSSLELGDSALYFCASSQGGSTYNEQFFGPGTRLTVL.